This T cell receptor beta chain was sequenced in a study of blood T cell repertoires in COVID-19. As for the study in general: Some COVID-19 samples were acute and others convalescent; all came from the United States, Italy and Spain.

Enrolled through a virtual design, the participants were between roughly 18 and 100 years of age and came from under 25 US areas. Each exposed participant met a COVID-19 case in the 2 weeks preceding study entry. In the source study's methods: Amplification of reference gene primers provided the estimated nucleated cell counts. The table came from immunoSEQ multiplex PCR; TCRdb's copy has only in-frame clones and leaves some out. V, J and clone size were drawn from that table, and D and trimming were deduced from the DNA. The repertoire holds about 140,000 clones, with over 80% as singletons. Germline CDR1 reads MGHRA; CDR2 reads YSYEKL. The CDR3 contains 18 residues. V dropped 1 base and J dropped 5; count of bases not matched to a gene: 8. This clone turned up a few times.

This receptor was obtained from a man in his 70s who had been exposed to COVID-19. The source material was PBMCs or T cells enriched from blood (not recorded which). The J gene is TRBJ2-1, the V gene TRBV4-1, with 13 bases identical to TRBD2. The chain's CDR3 is CASSQARAGLAGNNEQFF. In DNA form, the CDR3 reads TGCGCCAGCAGCCAAGCCAGAGCGGGACTAGCGGGGAACAATGAGCAGTTCTTC.